This T cell receptor beta chain was identified in a study of vaccination and CD4 T cells after COVID-19. Findings and caveats of the study: SARS-CoV-2-reactive clonotypes showed a nonsignificant median rise from roughly 21 to 40.

Indicated time point: late sampling 161 to 241 days after vaccination in three convalescent patients. Sample treatment: roughly 10-day PBMC culture with coronavirus spike peptide pools or control peptides (ViraFEST assay). With the Oncomine TCR Beta short-read assay, DNA from cultured CD4+ T cells was sequenced. Scientists extracted genomic DNA from CD4+ T cells grown in culture. TCRdb used MiXCR to reprocess the PCR reads, holding one entry per CDR3 protein. The sample lists approximately 23,000 distinct CDR3 sequences; around 41% were seen once. The CDR3 extends over 15 amino acids. The germline V gene encodes CDR1 SGHAT and CDR2 FQNNGV. The V end was cut by 1 base, the J end by 4 bases, with 14 bases between. About this clonotype: Antigen specificity is unknown.

The specimen was CD4+ T cells from blood, cultured in vitro, collected about 7 months after SARS-CoV-2 vaccination. The receptor was isolated from a human donor who had recovered from COVID-19. V is TRBV11-2 and J is TRBJ2-7; either TRBD1 or TRBD2 may supply D (5 bases each). CDR3 DNA: TGTGCCAGCAGCTTAGGGACCGGGGACCGATACGAGCAGTACTTC. As protein: CASSLGTGDRYEQYF. The full variable domain, completed using reference TRBV11-2 and TRBJ2-7, is EAGVAQSPRYKIIEKRQSVAFWCNPISGHATLYWYQQILGQGPKLLIQFQNNGVVDDSQLPKDRFSAERLKGVDSTLKIQPAKLEDSAVYLCASSLGTGDRYEQYFGPGTRLTVT.